The rows below give T cell receptor beta chains drawn from one sample of a study of technical replicates of blood from several donors. Assay: immunoSEQ multiplex PCR; the TCRdb copy retains only in-frame clones and omits some. The repertoire consists of approximately 94,000 clones, with 96% occurring once and the leading ten covering 0.35% to 0.45%. Specimen: T cells isolated from PBMCs. The receptors stem from a human donor in good health. The CDR3 runs from the conserved cysteine through the conserved F or W. Fields, in order: CDR3 DNA, CDR3 protein, V gene, D gene, clone size, J gene. A D gene is named only where the DNA matches it firmly. A clone size is listed for some rows: how often the clone was seen (once, few, many), or a class if it is expanded.

CDR3 DNA: TGTGCCAGCAGCTCCGGGACTAGCGGATACGAGCAGTACTTC; CDR3 protein: CASSSGTSGYEQYF; V gene: TRBV11-2; D gene: TRBD2; clone size: .; J gene: TRBJ2-7
CDR3 DNA: TGTGCCACCACCGAAGGGGAAGGATTTGAAGCTTTCTTT; CDR3 protein: CATTEGEGFEAFF; V gene: TRBV10-3; D gene: .; clone size: .; J gene: TRBJ1-1
CDR3 DNA: TGTGCCAGCAGCTTTACTCAAGCTAGCACAGATACGCAGTATTTT; CDR3 protein: CASSFTQASTDTQYF; V gene: TRBV7-3; D gene: .; clone size: .; J gene: TRBJ2-3
CDR3 DNA: TGTGCCTGGAGGGCAAATGGAAACACCATATATTTT; CDR3 protein: CAWRANGNTIYF; V gene: TRBV30; D gene: .; clone size: .; J gene: TRBJ1-3
CDR3 DNA: TGTGCCAGCAGCTACGAAAAACTCCCGGGACTAGTAACCTACGAGCAGTACTTC; CDR3 protein: CASSYEKLPGLVTYEQYF; V gene: TRBV5-4; D gene: TRBD2; clone size: .; J gene: TRBJ2-7
CDR3 DNA: TGTGCCAGCAGCTCTACCCTCTACGAGCAGTACTTC; CDR3 protein: CASSSTLYEQYF; V gene: TRBV7-2; D gene: .; clone size: .; J gene: TRBJ2-7
CDR3 DNA: TGTGCCAGCTCACCGAGGGCCCTGGACGAGCAGTACTTC; CDR3 protein: CASSPRALDEQYF; V gene: TRBV18; D gene: .; clone size: .; J gene: TRBJ2-7
CDR3 DNA: TGTGCCACCAGCAGGTCTTTTCTAGACGATGAGCAGTTCTTC; CDR3 protein: CATSRSFLDDEQFF; V gene: TRBV15; D gene: .; clone size: .; J gene: TRBJ2-1
CDR3 DNA: TGTGCCAGCAGCTTATGGCAGGGCTACGAGCAGTACTTC; CDR3 protein: CASSLWQGYEQYF; V gene: TRBV7-2; D gene: .; clone size: .; J gene: TRBJ2-7
CDR3 DNA: TGTGCCAGCAGCTTAGTCACAGGGCATGATCGCGAGCAGTACTTC; CDR3 protein: CASSLVTGHDREQYF; V gene: TRBV7-9; D gene: .; clone size: .; J gene: TRBJ2-7
CDR3 DNA: TGTGCCAGCAGTTTACTAGACTCTGGAAACACCATATATTTT; CDR3 protein: CASSLLDSGNTIYF; V gene: TRBV28; D gene: .; clone size: .; J gene: TRBJ1-3
CDR3 DNA: TGTGCCAGCAGTACCCGACTAGCGGGAGGGAATGAGCAGTTCTTC; CDR3 protein: CASSTRLAGGNEQFF; V gene: TRBV27; D gene: TRBD2; clone size: .; J gene: TRBJ2-1
CDR3 DNA: TGTGCCAGCAGCCCGACAGGGTCAGAGACCCAGTACTTC; CDR3 protein: CASSPTGSETQYF; V gene: TRBV11-2; D gene: TRBD1; clone size: .; J gene: TRBJ2-5
CDR3 DNA: TGTGCCAGCACAGGACAGGGGAGTCAGCCCCAGCATTTT; CDR3 protein: CASTGQGSQPQHF; V gene: TRBV6-6; D gene: TRBD1; clone size: .; J gene: TRBJ1-5
CDR3 DNA: TGTGCCAGCAGTCAGGCGCCCAATCAGCCCCAGCATTTT; CDR3 protein: CASSQAPNQPQHF; V gene: TRBV2; D gene: .; clone size: .; J gene: TRBJ1-5
CDR3 DNA: TGTGCCAGCAGCTCTAACAGGGTGCGCACTGAAGCTTTCTTT; CDR3 protein: CASSSNRVRTEAFF; V gene: TRBV7-9; D gene: .; clone size: .; J gene: TRBJ1-1
CDR3 DNA: TGTGCCTGGTCCCACTCTGGGGCCAACGTCCTGACTTTC; CDR3 protein: CAWSHSGANVLTF; V gene: TRBV30; D gene: .; clone size: .; J gene: TRBJ2-6
CDR3 DNA: TGTGCCAGCAATGGGCTAGCGGGATACAATGAGCAGTTCTTC; CDR3 protein: CASNGLAGYNEQFF; V gene: TRBV7-3; D gene: TRBD2; clone size: .; J gene: TRBJ2-1
CDR3 DNA: TGTGCCAGCACCTTTAGGAGGGGAAGTGAGACCCAGTACTTC; CDR3 protein: CASTFRRGSETQYF; V gene: TRBV7-2; D gene: .; clone size: .; J gene: TRBJ2-5
CDR3 DNA: TGTGCCAGCGGGACTAGCGGGCTCACCGGGGAGCTGTTTTTT; CDR3 protein: CASGTSGLTGELFF; V gene: TRBV6-6; D gene: TRBD2; clone size: .; J gene: TRBJ2-2
CDR3 DNA: TGTGCCAGCAGCCCCCTTAGCGGGAGTAGGTACGAGCAGTACTTC; CDR3 protein: CASSPLSGSRYEQYF; V gene: TRBV4-2; D gene: TRBD2; clone size: .; J gene: TRBJ2-7
CDR3 DNA: TGCGCCAGCAGCTGGGACACCACCACCGGGGAGCTGTTTTTT; CDR3 protein: CASSWDTTTGELFF; V gene: TRBV5-1; D gene: .; clone size: .; J gene: TRBJ2-2
CDR3 DNA: TGCGCCAGCAGCCGAAACCTGGGCAGGGTAGGATCTGGGGCCAACGTCCTGACTTTC; CDR3 protein: CASSRNLGRVGSGANVLTF; V gene: TRBV4-1; D gene: .; clone size: .; J gene: TRBJ2-6
CDR3 DNA: TGTGCCAGCAGTGGCCCCGGAGTCGAACCTAATGAAAAACTGTTTTTT; CDR3 protein: CASSGPGVEPNEKLFF; V gene: TRBV2; D gene: .; clone size: .; J gene: TRBJ1-4
CDR3 DNA: TGTGCTAGTGGACAGGGTGATCAGCCCCAGCATTTT; CDR3 protein: CASGQGDQPQHF; V gene: TRBV12-5; D gene: .; clone size: few; J gene: TRBJ1-5
CDR3 DNA: TGTGCCAGCAGTCTCCACTCTTTTGACAGGGATAGCAATGAGCAGTTCTTC; CDR3 protein: CASSLHSFDRDSNEQFF; V gene: TRBV27; D gene: TRBD1; clone size: .; J gene: TRBJ2-1
CDR3 DNA: TGTGCCAGCCGTCCTACAGGGTACTCTGGAAACACCATATATTTT; CDR3 protein: CASRPTGYSGNTIYF; V gene: TRBV2; D gene: .; clone size: .; J gene: TRBJ1-3
CDR3 DNA: TGCGCCAGCAGCTTGTCAGTGGGGGGAAACATTCAGTACTTC; CDR3 protein: CASSLSVGGNIQYF; V gene: TRBV5-1; D gene: .; clone size: .; J gene: TRBJ2-4
CDR3 DNA: TGCAGTTCGGGACAAACCACAGATACGCAGTATTTT; CDR3 protein: CSSGQTTDTQYF; V gene: TRBV29-1; D gene: .; clone size: .; J gene: TRBJ2-3
CDR3 DNA: TGTGCCAGCAGTTTCGGGACAAACTATGGCTACACCTTC; CDR3 protein: CASSFGTNYGYTF; V gene: TRBV27; D gene: .; clone size: .; J gene: TRBJ1-2
CDR3 DNA: TGTGCCAGCAGTTACTCTAGTCATGAGCAGTTCTTC; CDR3 protein: CASSYSSHEQFF; V gene: TRBV6-5; D gene: .; clone size: .; J gene: TRBJ2-1
CDR3 DNA: TGTGCCAGCAGCTTGGTCTCGCGGGAGGCTCACAATGAGCAGTTCTTC; CDR3 protein: CASSLVSREAHNEQFF; V gene: TRBV5-6; D gene: TRBD2; clone size: .; J gene: TRBJ2-1
CDR3 DNA: TGTGCCAGCAGTGTGACACGGAATAACAATGAGCAGTTCTTC; CDR3 protein: CASSVTRNNNEQFF; V gene: TRBV2; D gene: .; clone size: once; J gene: TRBJ2-1
CDR3 DNA: TGTGCCAGCAGTTTAGGCGGATCCTACAATGAGCAGTTCTTC; CDR3 protein: CASSLGGSYNEQFF; V gene: TRBV27; D gene: .; clone size: .; J gene: TRBJ2-1
CDR3 DNA: TGTGCCAGCAGTATCGACGCGGGTGGGCACAATGAGCAGTTCTTC; CDR3 protein: CASSIDAGGHNEQFF; V gene: TRBV11-3; D gene: .; clone size: .; J gene: TRBJ2-1
CDR3 DNA: TGTGCCAGCAGCTTAGACAGGGGGAACACCGGGGAGCTGTTTTTT; CDR3 protein: CASSLDRGNTGELFF; V gene: TRBV7-2; D gene: TRBD1; clone size: .; J gene: TRBJ2-2
CDR3 DNA: TGTGCCAGCAGTTACCCTTTGGTACTCCGGGAGCCCCAGCATTTT; CDR3 protein: CASSYPLVLREPQHF; V gene: TRBV6-6; D gene: .; clone size: .; J gene: TRBJ1-5
CDR3 DNA: TGTGCCAGCAGTTACGACGGACAAGTGAACACTGAAGCTTTCTTT; CDR3 protein: CASSYDGQVNTEAFF; V gene: TRBV6-6; D gene: .; clone size: .; J gene: TRBJ1-1
CDR3 DNA: TGTGCCAGCAGCAGGGGACAGGGGGTTGACACTGAAGCTTTCTTT; CDR3 protein: CASSRGQGVDTEAFF; V gene: TRBV5-5; D gene: TRBD1; clone size: .; J gene: TRBJ1-1
CDR3 DNA: TGTGCCAGCAGCGTATCGGCGGTCTCCTGGGGAAACACCATATATTTT; CDR3 protein: CASSVSAVSWGNTIYF; V gene: TRBV9; D gene: .; clone size: .; J gene: TRBJ1-3
CDR3 DNA: TGCGCCAGCAGCTTGGGAGGACTAGCAGCGGGAAACACCGGGGAGCTGTTTTTT; CDR3 protein: CASSLGGLAAGNTGELFF; V gene: TRBV5-1; D gene: TRBD2; clone size: .; J gene: TRBJ2-2
CDR3 DNA: TGCAGCGTTCGGACGGGGACAGGCAGTGGCTACACCTTC; CDR3 protein: CSVRTGTGSGYTF; V gene: TRBV29-1; D gene: TRBD1; clone size: .; J gene: TRBJ1-2
CDR3 DNA: TGTGCCACCGGGCGCGCGGGATTCACAGATACGCAGTATTTT; CDR3 protein: CATGRAGFTDTQYF; V gene: TRBV11-2; D gene: .; clone size: .; J gene: TRBJ2-3
CDR3 DNA: TGTGCCAGCAGTTTTCCCACCTCACCGGGGGGAGGCAAAAACATTCAGTACTTC; CDR3 protein: CASSFPTSPGGGKNIQYF; V gene: TRBV28; D gene: TRBD2; clone size: .; J gene: TRBJ2-4
CDR3 DNA: TGTGCCAGCAGCGCCCCCAACAGGGAGTATGGCTACACCTTC; CDR3 protein: CASSAPNREYGYTF; V gene: TRBV7-2; D gene: .; clone size: once; J gene: TRBJ1-2
CDR3 DNA: TGTGCCAGCAGCGGTCCGGGACACTTGAACAATGAGCAGTTCTTC; CDR3 protein: CASSGPGHLNNEQFF; V gene: TRBV2; D gene: .; clone size: .; J gene: TRBJ2-1
CDR3 DNA: TGCGCCAGCAGCTTAACCAGTTACAATGAGCAGTTCTTC; CDR3 protein: CASSLTSYNEQFF; V gene: TRBV5-1; D gene: .; clone size: .; J gene: TRBJ2-1
CDR3 DNA: TGTGCCAGCAGTCCTCGCACAGATACGCAGTATTTT; CDR3 protein: CASSPRTDTQYF; V gene: TRBV7-9; D gene: .; clone size: once; J gene: TRBJ2-3
CDR3 DNA: TGTGCCTGGAGGACAGCGGGAGGGCCTCGGGAGTTCTTC; CDR3 protein: CAWRTAGGPREFF; V gene: TRBV30; D gene: TRBD2; clone size: .; J gene: TRBJ2-1